These 29 T cell receptor beta chains were sequenced from one sample in a study of blood T cell repertoires in COVID-19. The table came from immunoSEQ multiplex PCR; TCRdb's copy has only in-frame clones and leaves some out. The sample includes about 69,000 clones, just under 80% of them seen just once. Source material: peripheral blood. The source of these receptors is a human donor in a cohort sampled during active COVID-19.

The J gene is TRBJ1-2, the V gene TRBV6-5, with TRBD1 matching over 8 bases. J lost 0 bases, V lost 5 bases, and 5 bases had no gene match. The CDR3 covers 15 residues. CDR1 and CDR2 (germline): MNHEY, SVGAGI. For the CDR3, the DNA is TGTGCCAGCAGTCCCGGACAGGGTGCTAACTATGGCTACACCTTC. It yields the protein CASSPGQGANYGYTF.

In DNA form, the CDR3 reads TGTGCCAGCATCTCCGGGACTGCTGGGATTCAGTACTTC. This gives the protein CASISGTAGIQYF. The V call is TRBV28, the J call TRBJ2-4, with a weak D call TRBD2 (6 bases). CDR1 is MDHEN and CDR2 is SYDVKM in the germline V gene. V shed 7 bases and J shed 10 bases, with 17 bases lying between them. This CDR3 spans 13 amino acids.

The V call is TRBV11-3, the J call TRBJ2-2; 11 nucleotides line up with TRBD1. Unmatched junction bases numbered 1, after V lost 5 bases and J lost 5 bases. CDR3 length: 14 residues. Germline CDR1 SGHNT, CDR2 YENEEA. In DNA, the CDR3 is TGTGCCAGCAGCCGGGACAGGGGGACCGGGGAGCTGTTTTTT. As protein: CASSRDRGTGELFF. The whole variable domain, filled in from reference TRBV11-3 and TRBJ2-2, reads EAGVVQSPRYKIIEKKQPVAFWCNPISGHNTLYWYLQNLGQGPELLIRYENEEAVDDSQLPKDRFSAERLKGVDSTLKIQPAELGDSAVYLCASSRDRGTGELFFGEGSRLTVL.

This chain uses TRBV12-3 or TRBV12-4 with TRBJ1-2; D unclear. V lost 4 bases and J lost 4, with 7 bases in between. This CDR3 comprises 12 residues. This chain's CDR3 is CASSSSTYGYTF. In DNA, the CDR3 is TGTGCCAGCAGTTCTTCTACCTATGGCTACACCTTC.

This chain connects TRBV5-5 to TRBJ1-4; D is unclear. V was trimmed by 2 bases and J by 2 bases, leaving 10 bases between them. The length of the CDR3 is 15 residues. Germline V gene data show CDR1 as SGHKS and CDR2 as YYEKEE (reference sequence). The CDR3 is CASSFGGQTNEKLFF. The CDR3 DNA is TGTGCCAGCAGCTTTGGTGGGCAGACTAATGAAAAACTGTTTTTT.

This clone was observed once. The genes are TRBV19 and TRBJ2-7; TRBD1 might be the D (6 bases). The V gene lost 5 bases and the J gene lost 2 bases, with 10 bases spanning the gap. CDR3 length: 13 amino acids. Germline V gives CDR1 LNHDA, CDR2 SQIVND (reference sequence). Written as DNA, the CDR3 is TGTGCCAGTAGTCAGGGGTGGGCCTACGAGCAGTACTTC. Its translation is CASSQGWAYEQYF.

V and J are TRBV5-1 and TRBJ2-6, with 13 bases identical to TRBD2. The ends lost 4 bases at V and 0 bases at J; junction bases unmatched: 7. The length of the CDR3 is 19 residues. Germline V CDR1 and CDR2: SGHRS, YFSETQ. The CDR3 DNA follows: TGCGCCAGCAGCCCGACTAGCGGGGGGACTGGCTCTGGGGCCAACGTCCTGACTTTC. It yields the protein CASSPTSGGTGSGANVLTF.

This rearrangement joins TRBV19 to TRBJ2-1, with 7 bases matching TRBD2. Germline CDR1 is LNHDA and CDR2 is SQIVND (reference sequence). Trimming removed 6 bases from V and 7 bases from J; junction bases left unmatched: 6. The CDR3 sequence is 13 residues long. CDR3 in DNA: TGTGCCAGTAGCGGCGGGGGAATGAATGAGCAGTTCTTC. Translated, it gives CASSGGGMNEQFF.

V gene TRBV20-1 combines with J gene TRBJ1-1; possible D gene TRBD1, 6 bases. Germline lookup yields CDR1 DFQATT and CDR2 SNEGSKA (reference sequence). V lost 3 bases and J 5 bases, leaving 13 bases between the germline ends. The CDR3 covers 13 residues. CDR3 in DNA: TGCAGTGCTAGTAGGACAGCCGGAACTGAAGCTTTCTTT. Residues: CSASRTAGTEAFF.

The chain has TRBV6-2 or TRBV6-3 and TRBJ1-2; TRBD1 agrees at 11 bases. Germline assignment: CDR1 MNHEY and CDR2 SVGEGT. V lost 5 bases and J lost 8; bases outside the gene matches: 13. CDR3 size: 16 residues. This CDR3 reads CASSKDRGRLEGGYTF. The CDR3 nucleotides read TGTGCCAGCAGTAAGGACAGGGGGCGTCTGGAGGGAGGCTACACCTTC.

The chain joins TRBV19 to TRBJ2-1; D possibly corresponds to TRBD2 (6 bases). Trimming left V 7 bases short and J 9 bases short, with 22 bases between. The CDR3 extends over 15 amino acids. The germline gives CDR1 LNHDA, CDR2 SQIVND (reference sequence). The CDR3, as DNA: TGTGCCAGTAACCCCGGAGGAGTGGGAGGTGGTGAGCAGTTCTTC. Amino acids: CASNPGGVGGGEQFF.

J is TRBJ1-5 and V is TRBV7-8, with D tentatively TRBD1 (6 bases). Trimming pared 5 bases from V and 4 bases from J, leaving 15 bases between. The V gene's germline CDR1 is SGHVS and CDR2 FQNEAQ. The CDR3 has 15 residues. CDR3 nucleotide sequence: TGTGCCAGCAGCCCGCCCGGGACACGGAATCAGCCCCAGCATTTT. Encoded protein: CASSPPGTRNQPQHF.

The genes are TRBV18 and TRBJ2-5; the D gene is possibly TRBD2 (6 bases). CDR1 and CDR2 (germline): KGHSH, LQKENI. CDR3 length equals 15 residues. V lost 3 bases, J lost 2 bases, and 13 bases lay in between. CDR3 in DNA: TGTGCCAGCTCACCGGGCGGGGCTGTACAAGAGACCCAGTACTTC. This gives the protein CASSPGGAVQETQYF. The full variable domain, rest sourced from reference TRBV18 and TRBJ2-5, is NAGVMQNPRHLVRRRGQEARLRCSPMKGHSHVYWYRQLPEEGLKFMVYLQKENIIDESGMPKERFSAEFPKEGPSILRIQQVVRGDSAAYFCASSPGGAVQETQYFGPGTRLLVL.

The genes are TRBV24-1 and TRBJ2-3, with 11 nucleotides matching TRBD2. The germline CDR1 and CDR2 sequences are KGHDR and SFDVKD. The V segment lost 2 bases and the J segment 2 bases; nucleotides outside the gene matches: 5. The CDR3 runs 17 residues. This CDR3 is CATSDSIAGGLTDTQYF. In DNA form, the CDR3 reads TGTGCCACCAGTGATTCTATAGCGGGAGGGCTCACAGATACGCAGTATTTT.

The chain couples TRBV5-1 to TRBJ2-5, with a tentative D call TRBD1 (5 bases). The CDR3 totals 14 residues. The V gene lost 0 bases and the J gene lost 5 bases, with 11 bases spanning the gap. Germline values: CDR1 SGHRS, CDR2 YFSETQ. CDR3: CASSLVEPGETQYF. CDR3 sequence (DNA): TGCGCCAGCAGCTTGGTAGAGCCAGGGGAGACCCAGTACTTC.

The gene calls are TRBV12-3 or TRBV12-4 and TRBJ1-1, with D perhaps matching TRBD1 (5 bases). Trimming shortened V by 5 bases and J by 3 bases, and 7 bases separated the two germline ends. This CDR3 is 12 amino acids long. Here the CDR3 reads CASSPGDTEAFF. Written as DNA, the CDR3 is TGTGCCAGCAGTCCGGGGGACACTGAAGCTTTCTTT.

The chain uses TRBV7-2 and TRBJ1-5; D is possibly TRBD1 (5 bases). CDR1 SGHTA and CDR2 FQGNSA come from the germline V gene. Trimming left V 1 base short and J 5 bases short, with 15 bases between. This CDR3 is 16 amino acids long. As DNA, the CDR3 is TGTGCCAGCAGCTTAGTAGGGGCAGCAGGTGATCAGCCCCAGCATTTT. This codes for CASSLVGAAGDQPQHF.

V is TRBV27 and J is TRBJ2-1, with 16 bases lining up with TRBD2. The CDR3 runs 14 residues. The germline gives CDR1 MNHEY, CDR2 SMNVEV (reference sequence). With 11 bases clipped from V and 7 bases from J, the junction kept 5 bases outside the gene matches. In nucleotides, the CDR3 is TGTGCCTCGGGGACTAGCGGGAGGGGAAATGAGCAGTTCTTC. It translates to CASGTSGRGNEQFF.

A single count supports this clone. V and J are TRBV10-2 and TRBJ2-2; no reliable D call. Germline V lookup: CDR1 WSHSY, CDR2 SAAADI. Trimming took 5 bases from V and 11 from J, leaving 9 bases between them. The CDR3 totals 11 residues. This CDR3 reads CASSPRGELFF. The CDR3 DNA reads TGCGCCAGCAGTCCTAGAGGAGAGCTGTTTTTT.

The chain carries TRBV7-8 and TRBJ1-6; D may be TRBD1 (6 bases). Germline CDR1 and CDR2: SGHVS and FQNEAQ. The V end lost 4 bases, the J end lost 4 bases, and 11 bases lay between the germline ends. CDR3 length: 15 amino acids. In DNA, the CDR3 is TGTGCCAGCAGCTCGGGAAGGGGGTATAATTCACCCCTCCACTTT. Translating gives CASSSGRGYNSPLHF.

The chain carries TRBV28 and TRBJ1-1, with D possibly being TRBD1 (6 bases). CDR1 is MDHEN and CDR2 is SYDVKM in the germline V gene. The CDR3 extends over 15 amino acids. V was clipped by 3 bases and J by 1 base, with 12 bases between them. The CDR3 spells CASSFSGRGNTEAFF. The CDR3 nucleotides are TGTGCCAGCAGTTTCTCCGGCAGGGGGAACACTGAAGCTTTCTTT.

CDR3 sequence (DNA): TGTGCCAGCAGCCGAGAAAAGGGCAGGGTCAATCAGCCCCAGCATTTT. It encodes CASSREKGRVNQPQHF. This rearrangement joins TRBV5-8 to TRBJ1-5; D possibly corresponds to TRBD1 (5 bases). The germline V gene encodes CDR1 SGHTS and CDR2 YDEGEE. The CDR3 runs 16 residues. V was shortened by 4 bases and J by 3 bases, with 17 bases between the two germline ends.

The chain has TRBV18 and TRBJ2-7, with 7 bases identical to TRBD2. With V trimmed by 1 base and J by 0 bases, 15 bases remained unmatched. This CDR3 spans 19 amino acids. CDR1 is KGHSH and CDR2 is LQKENI in the germline V gene. CDR3 sequence: CASSPRAGAGVDGSYEQYF. The CDR3 DNA is TGTGCCAGCTCACCACGGGCCGGGGCGGGAGTGGACGGCTCCTACGAGCAGTACTTC.

This clone was picked up a small number of times. The sample holds other DNA sequences that translate to the same CDR3. The V call is TRBV2, the J call TRBJ2-7; the D gene is possibly TRBD2 (5 bases). V lost 6 bases and J lost 1, with 7 bases in between. The CDR3 length is 12 residues. Germline V gene lookup returns CDR1 SNHLY and CDR2 FYNNEI. The CDR3 spells CASRSGSYEQYF. The CDR3, as DNA: TGTGCCAGCAGATCGGGGTCCTACGAGCAGTACTTC.

This sequence joins TRBV10-3 and TRBJ2-5; 8 bases map to TRBD1. The CDR3 is made up of 14 amino acids. Germline V CDR1 and CDR2: ENHRY, SYGVKD. V shed 3 bases and J 8 bases; nucleotides not matched to a gene: 8. The CDR3 DNA reads as TGTGCCATCAGTGATAGAAGGGACAGGAGCACCCAGTACTTC. Protein: CAISDRRDRSTQYF.

A few counts support this clone. The chain combines TRBV7-8 with TRBJ1-2; 7 positions match TRBD1. This CDR3 comprises 16 residues. The V segment lost 1 base and the J segment 1 base; nucleotides outside the gene matches: 6. Germline values: CDR1 SGHVS, CDR2 FQNEAQ. The CDR3 nucleotides read TGTGCCAGCAGCTTAGGGCCAGGGGGGAGTAACTATGGCTACACCTTC. This sequence encodes CASSLGPGGSNYGYTF. The full variable domain, its missing parts supplied by reference TRBV7-8 and TRBJ1-2, is GAGVSQSPRYKVAKRGQDVALRCDPISGHVSLFWYQQALGQGPEFLTYFQNEAQLDKSGLPSDRFFAERPEGSVSTLKIQRTQQEDSAVYLCASSLGPGGSNYGYTFGSGTRLTVV.

This clone appeared a few times. The rearrangement links TRBV5-4 to TRBJ1-3; D gene unclear. Germline V gene data show CDR1 as SGHNT and CDR2 as YYREEE (reference sequence). V was shortened by 1 base and J by 0 bases, with 8 bases between the two germline ends. The CDR3 contains 15 residues. The CDR3 sequence is CASSLMGSSGNTIYF. The DNA for the CDR3 is TGTGCCAGCAGCTTGATGGGGAGCTCTGGAAACACCATATATTTT.

The gene calls are TRBV6-1 and TRBJ1-1; 7 positions match TRBD1. Germline V CDR1 and CDR2: MNHNS, SASEGT. The CDR3 sequence is 14 residues long. V dropped 1 base and J dropped 4; count of bases not matched to a gene: 3. CDR3: CASSEGQGTTEAFF. For the CDR3, the DNA is TGTGCCAGCAGTGAAGGACAGGGCACCACTGAAGCTTTCTTT.

This chain joins TRBV30 and TRBJ2-3; D unresolved. Germline loops: CDR1 GTSNPN, CDR2 SVGIG (reference sequence). The CDR3 spans 12 residues. Deletions cut 2 bases from V and 6 bases from J, with 9 bases between. CDR3 protein: CAWSRQRDTQYF. The CDR3 DNA sequence: TGTGCCTGGAGTCGCCAGAGGGATACGCAGTATTTT.